This T cell receptor (beta chain) was recorded in a study of blood T cell repertoires in COVID-19 (dated by TCRdb to 2020 to 2021). Study-level background: Samples from collaborators originated in the United States, Italy and Spain and spanned both the acute and convalescent phases of COVID-19. The prospective study material was composed of cDNA or gDNA derived from T cells, B-cell-depleted T cells, or PBMCs. The dataset comprised deeply sampled blood TCRbeta repertoires from subjects exposed to, actively infected with, or recovered from COVID-19. The repertoires were made available in a free public database intended to serve as a resource for research on the immune response to SARS-CoV-2. The samples were drawn from two sources: the first 160 participants of the ongoing ImmuneRACE study, and 1,000 to 1,500 subjects contributed by 6 global collaborators. The sample metadata nearly always contained a de-identified subject ID, COVID-19 status, age in years and sex. Where available, HLA class I and class II types were taken from metadata supplied by the sample provider and were not determined by assay-based typing.

The research as a whole found: How much clinical and demographic metadata was included differed by source and by participant, and the metadata was provided uncurated.

The immunoSEQ Assay, a bias-controlled multiplex PCR, was used to amplify TCRbeta CDR3 regions from genomic DNA. The original methods were these. Within the assay, amplification of reference gene primers was used to estimate how many nucleated cells each sample contained. To quantify the absolute abundance of each unique TCRbeta CDR3 rearrangement, sequence reads were collapsed and filtered. For each sample, productive Simpson clonality was calculated as the square root of Simpson's diversity index over productive rearrangements. Held by TCRdb, this immuneACCESS table contains in-frame sequences only and omits some clones. Under half of the omission traces to an unresolved V gene where checked; the cause of the rest is unknown. The V and J calls and clone size are taken from that table; D and trimming were inferred from the DNA. The sample yields approximately 290,000 clones; 90% were counted once. The leading ten clones occupy around 4.5% of the sample.

As to this clone: Which antigen it targets is not known. Per-base qualities were not stored, and no clone one base away is much larger.

Participants in the prospective study were aged about 18 to 95 years, lived in under 30 United States geographic areas, and enrolled through a virtual design. To assign participants to cohorts, the prospective study relied on clinical history that participants themselves reported in a screening survey and a study questionnaire. Each participant in the prospective study had whole blood, serum and a nasopharyngeal or oropharyngeal swab collected by mobile phlebotomists. Participants in the prospective study had the option to provide additional blood draws and questionnaires over a roughly 2-month period. Prospective study blood samples were shipped either frozen or at room temperature before DNA extraction. CDR1 and CDR2 were assigned from the germline V gene as SGHDT and YYEEEE. Spanning cysteine to phenylalanine, the CDR3 consists of 18 amino acids. The sequence is cut down to CDR3 DNA, 54 bases in frame from base 1. V has 6 bases trimmed and J has 3 bases trimmed; junction bases matching no gene number 16.

The sequencing sample was made of PBMCs or T cells enriched from blood (not recorded which). The clonotype originates from a woman aged 18-35 years with acute COVID-19. Recombination connected TRBV5-6 to TRBJ1-2; TRBD1 lines up with 11 middle nucleotides. CDR3 sequence: CASTSDSTGDRGYYGYTF. The sequenced DNA is TGTGCCAGCACCTCTGACTCTACCGGGGACAGGGGGTACTATGGCTACACCTTC.